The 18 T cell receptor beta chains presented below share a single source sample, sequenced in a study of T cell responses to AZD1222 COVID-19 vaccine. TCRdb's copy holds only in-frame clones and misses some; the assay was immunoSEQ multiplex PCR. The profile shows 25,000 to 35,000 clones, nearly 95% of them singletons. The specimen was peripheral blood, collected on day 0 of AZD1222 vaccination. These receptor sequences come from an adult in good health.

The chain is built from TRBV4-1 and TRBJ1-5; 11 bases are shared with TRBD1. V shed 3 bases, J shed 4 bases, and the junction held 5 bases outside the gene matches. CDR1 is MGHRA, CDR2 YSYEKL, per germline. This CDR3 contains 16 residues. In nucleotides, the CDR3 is TGCGCCAGCAGCCAGGCCGGGACAGGGGGAAATCAGCCCCAGCATTTT. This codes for CASSQAGTGGNQPQHF.

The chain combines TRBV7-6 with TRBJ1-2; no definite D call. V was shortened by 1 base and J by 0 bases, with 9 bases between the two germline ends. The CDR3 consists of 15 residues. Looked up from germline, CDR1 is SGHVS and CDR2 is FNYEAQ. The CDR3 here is CASSLENGANYGYTF. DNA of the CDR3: TGTGCCAGCAGCTTAGAAAACGGAGCTAACTATGGCTACACCTTC.

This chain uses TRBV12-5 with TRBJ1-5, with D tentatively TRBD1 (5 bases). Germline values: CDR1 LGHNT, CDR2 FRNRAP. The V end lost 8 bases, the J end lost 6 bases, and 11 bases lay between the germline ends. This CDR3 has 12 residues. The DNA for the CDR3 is TGTGCTAGTTCCCTCGGGGGTCAGCCCCAGCATTTT. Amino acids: CASSLGGQPQHF.

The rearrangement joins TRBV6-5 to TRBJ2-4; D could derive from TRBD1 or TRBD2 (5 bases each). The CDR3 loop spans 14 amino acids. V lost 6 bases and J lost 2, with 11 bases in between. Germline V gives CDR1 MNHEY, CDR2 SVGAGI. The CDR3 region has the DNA TGTGCCAGCAGGAGAGGGGATTCCAAAAACATTCAGTACTTC. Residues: CASRRGDSKNIQYF.

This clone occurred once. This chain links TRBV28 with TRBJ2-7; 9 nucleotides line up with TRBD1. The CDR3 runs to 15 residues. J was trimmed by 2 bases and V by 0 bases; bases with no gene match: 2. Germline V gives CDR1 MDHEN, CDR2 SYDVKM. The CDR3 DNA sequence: TGTGCCAGCAGTTTATGGACAGGGGGGGCCTACGAGCAGTACTTC. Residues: CASSLWTGGAYEQYF. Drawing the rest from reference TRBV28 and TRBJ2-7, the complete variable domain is DVKVTQSSRYLVKRTGEKVFLECVQDMDHENMFWYRQDPGLGLRLIYFSYDVKMKEKGDIPEGYSVSREKKERFSLILESASTNQTSMYLCASSLWTGGAYEQYFGPGTRLTVT.

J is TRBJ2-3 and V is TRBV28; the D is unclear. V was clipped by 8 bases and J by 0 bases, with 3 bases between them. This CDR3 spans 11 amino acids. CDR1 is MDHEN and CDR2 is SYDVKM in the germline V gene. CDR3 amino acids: CASGSTDTQYF. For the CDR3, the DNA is TGTGCCAGCGGGAGCACAGATACGCAGTATTTT.

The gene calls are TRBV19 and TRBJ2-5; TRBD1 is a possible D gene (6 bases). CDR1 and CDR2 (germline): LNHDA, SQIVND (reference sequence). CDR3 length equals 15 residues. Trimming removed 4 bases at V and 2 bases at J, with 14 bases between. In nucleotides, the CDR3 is TGTGCCAGTAGTACGGGGACACTATTACAAGAGACCCAGTACTTC. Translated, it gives CASSTGTLLQETQYF.

The CDR3 region is CASSLSQGSSYEQYF. Here the CDR3 DNA reads TGTGCCAGCAGCCTCTCTCAGGGAAGCTCCTACGAGCAGTACTTC. The chain joins TRBV11-2 to TRBJ2-7; D might be TRBD1 (5 bases). Germline CDR1 and CDR2: SGHAT and FQNNGV. Trimming took off 5 bases at V and 0 bases at J, with 14 bases between the two ends. There are 15 residues in the CDR3.

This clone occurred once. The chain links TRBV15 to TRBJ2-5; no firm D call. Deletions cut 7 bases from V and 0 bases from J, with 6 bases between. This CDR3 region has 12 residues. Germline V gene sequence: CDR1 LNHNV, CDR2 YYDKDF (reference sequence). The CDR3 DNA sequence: TGTGCCACCAAACAGAACCAAGAGACCCAGTACTTC. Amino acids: CATKQNQETQYF.

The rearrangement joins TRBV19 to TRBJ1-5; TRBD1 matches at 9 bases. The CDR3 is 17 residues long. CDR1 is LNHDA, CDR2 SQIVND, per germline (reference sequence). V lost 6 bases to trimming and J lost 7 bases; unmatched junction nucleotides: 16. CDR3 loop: CASSPKVPDRGKQPQHF. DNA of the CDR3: TGTGCCAGTAGCCCTAAGGTGCCCGACAGGGGGAAACAGCCCCAGCATTTT. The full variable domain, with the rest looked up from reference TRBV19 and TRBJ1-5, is DGGITQSPKYLFRKEGQNVTLSCEQNLNHDAMYWYRQDPGQGLRLIYYSQIVNDFQKGDIAEGYSVSREKKESFPLTVTSAQKNPTAFYLCASSPKVPDRGKQPQHFGDGTRLSIL.

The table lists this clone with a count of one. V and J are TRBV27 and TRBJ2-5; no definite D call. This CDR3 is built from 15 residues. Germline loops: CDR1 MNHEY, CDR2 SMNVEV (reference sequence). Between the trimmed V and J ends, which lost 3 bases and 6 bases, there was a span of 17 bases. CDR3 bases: TGTGCCAGCAGTTTTACCGGAGTCCCCTTGAAGACCCAGTACTTC. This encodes CASSFTGVPLKTQYF.

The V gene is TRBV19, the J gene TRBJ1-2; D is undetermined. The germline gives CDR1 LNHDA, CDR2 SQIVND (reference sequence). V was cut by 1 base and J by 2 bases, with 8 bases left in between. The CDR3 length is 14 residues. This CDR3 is CASSIVGGNYGYTF. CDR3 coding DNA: TGTGCCAGTAGTATAGTGGGCGGAAACTATGGCTACACCTTC.

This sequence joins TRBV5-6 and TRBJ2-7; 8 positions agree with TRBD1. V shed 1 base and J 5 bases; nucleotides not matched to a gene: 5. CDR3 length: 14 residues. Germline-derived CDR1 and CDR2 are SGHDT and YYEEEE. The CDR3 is CASSLLRGQNEQYF. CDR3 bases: TGTGCCAGCAGCTTGCTCAGGGGGCAAAACGAGCAGTACTTC. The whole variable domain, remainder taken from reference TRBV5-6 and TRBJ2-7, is DAGVTQSPTHLIKTRGQQVTLRCSPKSGHDTVSWYQQALGQGPQFIFQYYEEEERQRGNFPDRFSGHQFPNYSSELNVNALLLGDSALYLCASSLLRGQNEQYFGPGTRLTVT.

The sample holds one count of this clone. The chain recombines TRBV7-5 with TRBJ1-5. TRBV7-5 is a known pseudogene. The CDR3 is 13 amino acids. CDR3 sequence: CVRSSCFRQPQHF. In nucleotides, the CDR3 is TGTGTCAGAAGCTCCTGTTTCCGTCAGCCCCAGCATTTT.

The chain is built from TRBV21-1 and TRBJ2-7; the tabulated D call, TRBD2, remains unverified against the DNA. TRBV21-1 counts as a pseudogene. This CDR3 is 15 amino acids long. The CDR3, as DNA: TGTGCCAGCAGCCAGGGGACTAGCGGAAGTACGAAGCAGTACTTC. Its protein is CASSQGTSGSTKQYF.

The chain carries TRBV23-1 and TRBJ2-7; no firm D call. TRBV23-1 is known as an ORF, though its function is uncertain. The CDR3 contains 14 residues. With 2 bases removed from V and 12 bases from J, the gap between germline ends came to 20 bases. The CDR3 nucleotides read TGCGCCAGCAGTCAAAGGTCTTACCCAAGAGCCAGGTACTTC. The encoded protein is CASSQRSYPRARYF.

The CDR3 spells CASSPIGTGGYEQYF. CDR3 nucleotide sequence: TGTGCCAGCTCACCAATCGGGACAGGGGGCTACGAGCAGTACTTC. V is TRBV18 and J is TRBJ2-7; TRBD1 matches 11 bases. The trim removed 2 bases at V and 3 bases at J, leaving 3 bases unmatched. CDR1 and CDR2 (germline): KGHSH, LQKENI. CDR3 length: 15 residues.

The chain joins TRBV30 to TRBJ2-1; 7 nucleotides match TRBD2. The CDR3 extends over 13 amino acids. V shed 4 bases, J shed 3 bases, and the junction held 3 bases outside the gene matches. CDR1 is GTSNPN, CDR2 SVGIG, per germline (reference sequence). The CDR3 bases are TGTGCCTGGATAGGGGACTACTACAATGAGCAGTTCTTC. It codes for CAWIGDYYNEQFF.